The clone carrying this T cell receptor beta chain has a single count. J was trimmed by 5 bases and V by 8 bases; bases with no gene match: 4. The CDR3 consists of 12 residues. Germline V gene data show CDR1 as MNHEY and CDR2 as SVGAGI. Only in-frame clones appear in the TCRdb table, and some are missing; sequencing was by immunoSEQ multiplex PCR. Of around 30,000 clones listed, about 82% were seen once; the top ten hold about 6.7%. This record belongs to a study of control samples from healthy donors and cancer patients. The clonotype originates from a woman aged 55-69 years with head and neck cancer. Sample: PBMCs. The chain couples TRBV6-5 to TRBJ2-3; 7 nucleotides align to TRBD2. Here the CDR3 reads CASGRGEDTQYF. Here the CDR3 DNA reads TGTGCCAGCGGACGGGGGGAAGATACGCAGTATTTT.